Below are 29 T cell receptor beta chains sequenced from a single sample in a study of T cells in tumors and immune-related adverse events. Method: immunoSEQ multiplex PCR; TCRdb's copy keeps in-frame clones and lacks some. The sample lists around 2,500 clones, roughly 85% occurring once. This specimen consisted of tumor tissue, obtained from a patient treated with anti-PD-1 therapy. Receptor source: a female donor with metastatic renal cell carcinoma.

V gene TRBV30 combines with J gene TRBJ2-4; 7 nucleotides align to TRBD1. The CDR3 runs to 20 residues. J gave up 5 bases and V 4 bases, and 26 bases lay outside the gene matches. Germline V gene sequence: CDR1 GTSNPN, CDR2 SVGIG (reference sequence). As DNA, the CDR3 is TGTGCCTGGACCTCCCCCCCGGGACAGCCCTTTATCGCGGTCGAAAACATTCAGTACTTC. It encodes CAWTSPPGQPFIAVENIQYF.

This chain uses TRBV10-2 with TRBJ2-7; weak D call: TRBD1 (6 bases). The CDR3 totals 14 residues. Germline lookup yields CDR1 WSHSY and CDR2 SAAADI. The ends were cut back, 3 bases at V and 3 bases at J, with 12 bases in the middle. CDR3 sequence: CASSESGQYYEQYF. CDR3 in DNA: TGCGCCAGCAGTGAATCGGGACAATACTACGAGCAGTACTTC.

The chain has TRBV11-3 and TRBJ2-4; D uncertain. The germline gives CDR1 SGHNT, CDR2 YENEEA. Trimming took 3 bases from V and 5 from J, leaving 5 bases between them. The CDR3 runs 12 residues. As DNA, the CDR3 is TGTGCCAGCAGCTTCGCTGAAAACATTCAGTACTTC. It specifies CASSFAENIQYF. The full variable domain, with the rest looked up from reference TRBV11-3 and TRBJ2-4, is EAGVVQSPRYKIIEKKQPVAFWCNPISGHNTLYWYLQNLGQGPELLIRYENEEAVDDSQLPKDRFSAERLKGVDSTLKIQPAELGDSAVYLCASSFAENIQYFGAGTRLSVL.

This clone turned up a few times. The rearrangement joins TRBV4-1 to TRBJ2-1; TRBD2 matches at 8 bases. The V and J ends lost 0 bases and 14 bases, in that order; junction bases with no gene match: 15. Germline values: CDR1 MGHRA, CDR2 YSYEKL. This CDR3 is built from 16 residues. The CDR3 here is CASSQEGSGTSMEEFF. The CDR3 nucleotides are TGCGCCAGCAGCCAAGAGGGTTCCGGGACTAGTATGGAAGAGTTCTTC.

The V gene is TRBV5-6, the J gene TRBJ1-2; D remains unclear. Trimming removed 0 bases from V and 2 bases from J, with 8 bases in between. Germline lookup yields CDR1 SGHDT and CDR2 YYEEEE. The CDR3 totals 14 residues. The CDR3 is CASSLDEVNYGYTF. The DNA for the CDR3 is TGTGCCAGCAGCTTGGATGAAGTGAACTATGGCTACACCTTC. The complete variable domain, with remaining parts taken from reference TRBV5-6 and TRBJ1-2, reads DAGVTQSPTHLIKTRGQQVTLRCSPKSGHDTVSWYQQALGQGPQFIFQYYEEEERQRGNFPDRFSGHQFPNYSSELNVNALLLGDSALYLCASSLDEVNYGYTFGSGTRLTVV.

This chain uses TRBV19 with TRBJ2-1, with 8 positions matching TRBD1. Germline assignment: CDR1 LNHDA and CDR2 SQIVND (reference sequence). The CDR3 loop spans 14 amino acids. The J segment lost 8 bases and the V segment lost 4 bases, leaving 7 bases of the junction unmatched. CDR3 region: CASSKQGVIYEQFF. In DNA, the CDR3 is TGTGCCAGTAGTAAACAGGGGGTGATATATGAGCAGTTCTTC.

The table lists this clone with a few counts. This chain uses TRBV12-5 with TRBJ2-3; D gene ambiguous. CDR3 length: 16 residues. Between the trimmed V and J ends, which lost 1 base and 2 bases, there was a span of 13 bases. Germline-derived CDR1 and CDR2 are LGHNT and FRNRAP. The CDR3 loop reads CASGLGVQSSTDTQYF. For the CDR3, the DNA is TGTGCTAGTGGTTTGGGGGTGCAGTCATCCACAGATACGCAGTATTTT.

The gene calls are TRBV9 and TRBJ2-1; weak D call: TRBD2 (6 bases). The V gene lost 0 bases and the J gene lost 9 bases, with 13 bases spanning the gap. Per germline, CDR1 SGDLS and CDR2 YYNGEE. CDR3 length equals 14 residues. CDR3 bases: TGTGCCAGCAGCGTAGGATTGGGGACTGGTGAGCAGTTCTTC. Translating it yields CASSVGLGTGEQFF.

The rearrangement uses TRBV2 and TRBJ1-2; D uncertain. There are 11 residues in the CDR3. The V end was cut by 3 bases, the J end by 7 bases, with 6 bases between. Germline CDR1 and CDR2: SNHLY and FYNNEI. CDR3 region: CASSDVGGYTF. As DNA, the CDR3 is TGTGCCAGCAGTGACGTGGGTGGCTACACCTTC.

The sample holds one count of this clone. The chain is built from TRBV4-1 and TRBJ2-5, with D possibly being TRBD1 (5 bases). TRBJ2-7 explains the end of the DNA better; the J call may be wrong. CDR3 size: 15 residues. Germline assignment: CDR1 MGHRA and CDR2 YSYEKL. CDR3: CASSQAGPLSYEQYF. The CDR3 DNA is TGCGCCAGCAGCCAAGCAGGGCCTCTATCCTACGAGCAGTACTTC.

The gene calls are TRBV19 and TRBJ1-1; D not certain. Trimming took off 3 bases at V and 3 bases at J, with 11 bases between the two ends. CDR1 LNHDA and CDR2 SQIVND come from the germline V gene (reference sequence). This CDR3 contains 14 residues. The CDR3 loop is CASSMGYGDTEAFF. CDR3 sequence (DNA): TGTGCCAGTAGTATGGGGTATGGGGACACTGAAGCTTTCTTT.

The chain carries TRBV7-8 and TRBJ2-1, with 8 bases identical to TRBD2. Germline V gene sequence: CDR1 SGHVS, CDR2 FQNEAQ. The CDR3 consists of 15 residues. Germline trimming cut 1 base from V and 7 bases from J; bases unmatched to any gene: 6. CDR3 sequence (DNA): TGTGCCAGCAGCTTAGTCGGGGGGGCAGTAAATGAGCAGTTCTTC. Its protein product is CASSLVGGAVNEQFF.

This chain links TRBV5-5 with TRBJ1-1, with D maybe TRBD1 (6 bases). This CDR3 is 16 amino acids long. CDR1 and CDR2 (germline): SGHKS, YYEKEE (reference sequence). Deletions cut 1 base from V and 0 bases from J, with 13 bases between. The CDR3 DNA follows: TGTGCCAGCAGCTTGCAACCGACAGGTCTGAACACTGAAGCTTTCTTT. It yields the protein CASSLQPTGLNTEAFF.

This clone has only one observation. The genes are TRBV21-1 and TRBJ1-5; the table assigns TRBD1, which was not confirmed against the DNA. TRBV21-1 is a pseudogene. CDR3 length: 16 residues. The CDR3 protein is CASSKTQTGFDQPQHF. CDR3 nucleotides: TGTGCCAGCAGCAAGACGCAGACAGGCTTTGATCAGCCCCAGCATTTT.

V is TRBV6-5 and J is TRBJ2-2; D is possibly TRBD1 (5 bases). The CDR3 totals 14 residues. CDR1 and CDR2 (germline): MNHEY, SVGAGI. Trimming left V 6 bases short and J 0 bases short, with 8 bases between. In nucleotides, the CDR3 is TGTGCCAGCAGCAGACAGCCGAACACCGGGGAGCTGTTTTTT. As protein: CASSRQPNTGELFF.

In the case of this clone: The sample contains more than one DNA sequence encoding this CDR3. V is TRBV6-5 and J is TRBJ1-3; D unclear. V was shortened by 2 bases and J by 0 bases, with 5 bases between the two germline ends. The CDR3 is 14 amino acids. Germline-derived CDR1 and CDR2 are MNHEY and SVGAGI. The CDR3 region is CASSYSSSGNTIYF. The CDR3 DNA is TGTGCCAGCAGTTACAGTTCCTCTGGAAACACCATATATTTT.

The CDR3 DNA reads as TGCGCCAGCAGCCTACAGTATTCTAACTATGGCTACACCTTC. It yields the protein CASSLQYSNYGYTF. The gene calls are TRBV5-1 and TRBJ1-2, with unresolved D. The V gene's germline CDR1 is SGHRS and CDR2 YFSETQ. The CDR3 totals 14 residues. V lost 4 bases to trimming and J lost 0 bases, with 10 bases between them.

The V call is TRBV30, the J call TRBJ2-5, with 10 nucleotides matching TRBD1. V dropped 5 bases and J dropped 4; count of bases not matched to a gene: 1. CDR1 and CDR2 from the germline V gene are GTSNPN and SVGIG (reference sequence). The CDR3 length is 12 residues. Here the CDR3 reads CAWGTGAETQYF. CDR3 bases: TGTGCCTGGGGGACAGGGGCAGAGACCCAGTACTTC.

V and J are TRBV5-4 and TRBJ2-3; 7 bases match TRBD1. This CDR3 is built from 15 residues. Per the germline V gene, CDR1 is SGHNT and CDR2 is YYREEE (reference sequence). The ends lost 6 bases at V and 4 bases at J; junction bases unmatched: 11. CDR3 sequence: CASTPRDRGPDTQYF. The CDR3 bases are TGTGCCAGCACCCCCCGGGACAGAGGCCCAGATACGCAGTATTTT.

V usage is TRBV5-1 and J usage is TRBJ2-7; D is ambiguous. CDR3 length: 12 residues. The V end was cut by 0 bases, the J end by 5 bases, with 6 bases between. CDR1 and CDR2 (germline): SGHRS, YFSETQ. The CDR3 is CASSLDLNEQYF. DNA for the CDR3: TGCGCCAGCAGCTTGGATCTTAACGAGCAGTACTTC.

The gene calls are TRBV2 and TRBJ2-1, with a weak D call TRBD1 (5 bases). V shed 6 bases and J shed 6 bases, with 9 bases lying between them. In germline, CDR1 is SNHLY, CDR2 FYNNEI. CDR3 length: 12 residues. CDR3 sequence reads: CASRDTSNEQFF. In DNA, the CDR3 is TGTGCCAGCAGGGACACCTCCAATGAGCAGTTCTTC.

Here the CDR3 DNA reads TGCGCCAGCAGCTTGGATACAGGGGTTGATCAGCCCCAGCATTTT. Translated: CASSLDTGVDQPQHF. This chain uses TRBV5-1 with TRBJ1-5; 7 bases fit TRBD1. The CDR3 covers 15 residues. Trimming removed 0 bases from V and 5 bases from J; junction bases left unmatched: 5. Germline lookup yields CDR1 SGHRS and CDR2 YFSETQ. Combining the CDR3 with reference TRBV5-1 and TRBJ1-5 gives the whole variable domain KAGVTQTPRYLIKTRGQQVTLSCSPISGHRSVSWYQQTPGQGLQFLFEYFSETQRNKGNFPGRFSGRQFSNSRSEMNVSTLELGDSALYLCASSLDTGVDQPQHFGDGTRLSIL.

This clone occurred once. The sample contains more than one DNA sequence encoding this CDR3. The rearrangement joins TRBV7-8 to TRBJ2-7; D is undetermined. The CDR3 extends over 14 amino acids. CDR1 is SGHVS and CDR2 is FQNEAQ in the germline V gene. Trimming shortened V by 1 base and J by 3 bases, and 10 bases separated the two germline ends. CDR3 sequence reads: CASSLGGQNYEQYF. CDR3 nucleotide sequence: TGTGCCAGCAGCTTAGGGGGTCAGAACTACGAGCAGTACTTC.

This clone was found a few times. The chain links TRBV30 to TRBJ1-4; a weak D match, TRBD1 (5 bases). The CDR3 has 13 amino acids. Trimming took 4 bases from V and 7 from J, leaving 13 bases between them. Germline loops: CDR1 GTSNPN, CDR2 SVGIG (reference sequence). CDR3 in amino acids: CAWNRGVGEKLFF. The CDR3 coding sequence is TGTGCCTGGAATAGAGGGGTGGGTGAAAAACTGTTTTTT.

The chain uses TRBV7-9 and TRBJ1-1; TRBD1 agrees at 12 bases. V trimming: 5 bases; J trimming: 3 bases; junction bases outside the gene matches: 4. CDR3 length equals 15 residues. Per the germline V gene, CDR1 is SEHNR and CDR2 is FQNEAQ (reference sequence). CDR3 nucleotides: TGTGCCAGCAGCCCCGGGACAGGGGGCTACACTGAAGCTTTCTTT. Translating it yields CASSPGTGGYTEAFF.

Judged by abundance, this clone is large. V and J are TRBV5-5 and TRBJ1-1; D remains ambiguous. V shed 1 base and J shed 2 bases, with 3 bases lying between them. The V gene's germline CDR1 is SGHKS and CDR2 YYEKEE (reference sequence). This CDR3 region has 12 residues. The CDR3 nucleotides are TGTGCCAGCAGCTTGTTTAACACTGAAGCTTTCTTT. It is translated as CASSLFNTEAFF.

The V and J genes are TRBV19 and TRBJ1-1, with TRBD1 as a possible D gene (6 bases). Germline loops: CDR1 LNHDA, CDR2 SQIVND (reference sequence). The CDR3 sequence is 15 residues long. V lost 4 bases, J lost 0 bases, and 12 bases lay in between. The CDR3 protein is CASSTLQGLNTEAFF. The CDR3 DNA reads as TGTGCCAGTAGTACCCTTCAGGGGTTGAACACTGAAGCTTTCTTT.

The CDR3 DNA is TGTGCCAGCAGCAGGACAGGGGGCGCCTTGACAGATACGCAGTATTTT. Its translation: CASSRTGGALTDTQYF. The chain joins TRBV11-3 to TRBJ2-3, with 11 bases fitting TRBD1. The V gene end was trimmed by 5 bases and the J gene end by 3 bases; junction bases not matched to a gene: 7. The length of the CDR3 is 16 residues. Per germline, CDR1 SGHNT and CDR2 YENEEA.

V and J are TRBV5-5 and TRBJ2-7; the D gene is possibly TRBD1 (5 bases). Trimming pared 0 bases from V and 5 bases from J, leaving 15 bases between. Germline values: CDR1 SGHKS, CDR2 YYEKEE (reference sequence). CDR3 size: 15 residues. CDR3 DNA sequence: TGTGCCAGCAGCTTGGAACTTCGACAGTTCAACGAGCAGTACTTC. It translates to CASSLELRQFNEQYF.